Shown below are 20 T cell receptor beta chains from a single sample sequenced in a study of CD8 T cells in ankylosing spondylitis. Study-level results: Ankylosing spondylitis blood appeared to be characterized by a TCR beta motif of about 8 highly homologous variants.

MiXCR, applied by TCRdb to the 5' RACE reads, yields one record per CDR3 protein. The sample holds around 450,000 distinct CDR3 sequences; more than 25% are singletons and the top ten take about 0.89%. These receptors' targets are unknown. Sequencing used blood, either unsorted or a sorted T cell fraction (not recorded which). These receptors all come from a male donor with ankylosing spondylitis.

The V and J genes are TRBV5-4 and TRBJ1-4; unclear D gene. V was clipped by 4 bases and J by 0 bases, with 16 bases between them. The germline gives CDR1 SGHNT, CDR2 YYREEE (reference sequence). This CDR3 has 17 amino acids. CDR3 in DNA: TGTGCCAGCAGCCTAAAAAAGACCGGTGCAACTAATGAAAAACTGTTTTTT. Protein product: CASSLKKTGATNEKLFF.

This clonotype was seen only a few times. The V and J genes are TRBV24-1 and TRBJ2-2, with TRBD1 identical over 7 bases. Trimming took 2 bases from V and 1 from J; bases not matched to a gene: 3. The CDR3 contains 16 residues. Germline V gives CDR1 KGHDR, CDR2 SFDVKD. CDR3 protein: CATSDSTGVNTGELFF. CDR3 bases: TGTGCCACCAGTGATTCAACAGGGGTGAACACCGGGGAGCTGTTTTTT.

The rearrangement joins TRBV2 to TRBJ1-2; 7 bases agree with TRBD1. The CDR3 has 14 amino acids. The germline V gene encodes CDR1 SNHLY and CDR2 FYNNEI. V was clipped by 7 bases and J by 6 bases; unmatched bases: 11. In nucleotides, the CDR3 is TGTGCCAGCAATTCATGGAGACAGGGTCATGGCTACACCTTC. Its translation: CASNSWRQGHGYTF.

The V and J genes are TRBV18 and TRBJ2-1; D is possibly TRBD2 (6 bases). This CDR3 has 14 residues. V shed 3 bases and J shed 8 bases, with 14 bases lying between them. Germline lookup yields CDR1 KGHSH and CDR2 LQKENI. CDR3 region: CASSPTGGYYEQFF. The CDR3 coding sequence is TGTGCCAGCTCACCTACCGGAGGGTATTATGAGCAGTTCTTC.

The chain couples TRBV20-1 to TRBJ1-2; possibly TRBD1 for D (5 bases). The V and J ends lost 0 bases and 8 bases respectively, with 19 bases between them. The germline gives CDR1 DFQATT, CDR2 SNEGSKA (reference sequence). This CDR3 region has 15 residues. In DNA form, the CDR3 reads TGCAGTGCTAGAGATGCTGGTCAGGGTTTCGGCGGCTACACCTTC. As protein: CSARDAGQGFGGYTF.

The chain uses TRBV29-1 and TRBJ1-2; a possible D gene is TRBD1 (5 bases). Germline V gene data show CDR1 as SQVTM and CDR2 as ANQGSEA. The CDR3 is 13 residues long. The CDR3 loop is CTQDVVGDGGYTF. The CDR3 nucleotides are TGCACCCAGGACGTCGTGGGGGATGGTGGCTACACCTTC.

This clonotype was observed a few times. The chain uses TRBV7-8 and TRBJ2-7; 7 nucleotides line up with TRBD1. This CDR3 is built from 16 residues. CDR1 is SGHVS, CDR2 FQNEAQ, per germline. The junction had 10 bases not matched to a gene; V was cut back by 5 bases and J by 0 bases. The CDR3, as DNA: TGTGCCAGCAGCGAAGGGGTTTACAGGGGCTCCTACGAGCAGTACTTC. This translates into CASSEGVYRGSYEQYF.

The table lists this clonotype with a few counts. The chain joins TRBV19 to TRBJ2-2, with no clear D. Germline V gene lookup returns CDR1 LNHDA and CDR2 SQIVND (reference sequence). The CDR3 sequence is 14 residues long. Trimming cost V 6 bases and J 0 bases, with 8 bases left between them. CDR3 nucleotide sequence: TGTGCCAGTAGACAGATAGCGAACACCGGGGAGCTGTTTTTT. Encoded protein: CASRQIANTGELFF. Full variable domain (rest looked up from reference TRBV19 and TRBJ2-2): DGGITQSPKYLFRKEGQNVTLSCEQNLNHDAMYWYRQDPGQGLRLIYYSQIVNDFQKGDIAEGYSVSREKKESFPLTVTSAQKNPTAFYLCASRQIANTGELFFGEGSRLTVL.

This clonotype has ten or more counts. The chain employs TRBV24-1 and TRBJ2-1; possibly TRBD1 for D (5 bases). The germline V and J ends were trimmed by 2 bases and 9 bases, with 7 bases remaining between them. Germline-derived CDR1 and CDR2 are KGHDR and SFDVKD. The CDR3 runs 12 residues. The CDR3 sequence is CATSDWGGEQFF. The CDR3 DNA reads TGTGCCACCAGTGATTGGGGCGGTGAGCAGTTCTTC.

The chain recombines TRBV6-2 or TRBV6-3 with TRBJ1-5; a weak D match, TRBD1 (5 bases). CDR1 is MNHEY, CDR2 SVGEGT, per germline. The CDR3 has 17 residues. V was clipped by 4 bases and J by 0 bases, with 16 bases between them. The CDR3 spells CASSSAREGISNQPQHF. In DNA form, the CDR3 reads TGTGCCAGCAGTTCAGCACGGGAGGGGATTAGCAATCAGCCCCAGCATTTT.

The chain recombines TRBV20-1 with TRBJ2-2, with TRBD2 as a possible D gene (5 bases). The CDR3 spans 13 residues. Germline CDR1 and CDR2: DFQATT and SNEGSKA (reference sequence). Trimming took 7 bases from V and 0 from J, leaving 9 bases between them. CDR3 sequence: CSGRPPNTGELFF. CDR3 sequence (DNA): TGCAGTGGGAGGCCACCGAACACCGGGGAGCTGTTTTTT.

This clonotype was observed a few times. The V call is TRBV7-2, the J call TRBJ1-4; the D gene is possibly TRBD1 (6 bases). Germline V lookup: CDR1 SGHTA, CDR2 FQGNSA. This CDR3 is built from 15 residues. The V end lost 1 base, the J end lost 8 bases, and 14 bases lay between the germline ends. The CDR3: CASSLVTGMREKLFF. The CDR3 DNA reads TGTGCCAGCAGCTTAGTCACAGGGATGCGAGAAAAACTGTTTTTT.

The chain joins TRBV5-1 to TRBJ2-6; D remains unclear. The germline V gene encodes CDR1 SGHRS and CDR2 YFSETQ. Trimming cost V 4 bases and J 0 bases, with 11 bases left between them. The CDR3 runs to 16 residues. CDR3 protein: CASSTRHNSGANVLTF. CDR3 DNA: TGCGCCAGCAGCACCCGACACAACTCTGGGGCCAACGTCCTGACTTTC. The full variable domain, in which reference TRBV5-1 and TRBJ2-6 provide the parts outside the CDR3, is KAGVTQTPRYLIKTRGQQVTLSCSPISGHRSVSWYQQTPGQGLQFLFEYFSETQRNKGNFPGRFSGRQFSNSRSEMNVSTLELGDSALYLCASSTRHNSGANVLTFGAGSRLTVL.

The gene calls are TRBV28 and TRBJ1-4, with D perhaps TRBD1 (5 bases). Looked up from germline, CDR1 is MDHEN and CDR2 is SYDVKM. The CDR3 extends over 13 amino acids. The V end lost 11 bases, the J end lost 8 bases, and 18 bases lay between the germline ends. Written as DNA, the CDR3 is TGTGCCTCCCAGGGAAGAAATTGGGAAAAACTGTTTTTT. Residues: CASQGRNWEKLFF.

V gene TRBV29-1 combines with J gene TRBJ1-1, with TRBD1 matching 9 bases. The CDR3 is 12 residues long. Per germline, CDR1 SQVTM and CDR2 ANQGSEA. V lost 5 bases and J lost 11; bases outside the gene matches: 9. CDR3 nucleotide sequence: TGCAGCGTTCTCACAGGGGGCTCGGGGGCTTTCTTT. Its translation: CSVLTGGSGAFF. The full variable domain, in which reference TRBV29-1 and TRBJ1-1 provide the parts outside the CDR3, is SAVISQKPSRDICQRGTSLTIQCQVDSQVTMMFWYRQQPGQSLTLIATANQGSEATYESGFVIDKFPISRPNLTFSTLTVSNMSPEDSSIYLCSVLTGGSGAFFGQGTRLTVV.

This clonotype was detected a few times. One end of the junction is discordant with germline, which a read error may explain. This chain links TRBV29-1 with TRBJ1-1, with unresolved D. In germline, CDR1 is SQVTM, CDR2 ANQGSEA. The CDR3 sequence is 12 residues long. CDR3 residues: CSVGVHDTEAFF. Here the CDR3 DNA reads TGCAGCGTTGGCGTCCACGACACGGAAGCTTTCTTT.

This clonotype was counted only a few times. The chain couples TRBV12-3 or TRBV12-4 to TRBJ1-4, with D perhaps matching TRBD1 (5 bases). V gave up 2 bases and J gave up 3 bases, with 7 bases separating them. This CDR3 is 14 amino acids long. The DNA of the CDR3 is TGTGCCAGCAGTTTAATAGGGGCTAATGAAAAACTGTTTTTT. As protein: CASSLIGANEKLFF.

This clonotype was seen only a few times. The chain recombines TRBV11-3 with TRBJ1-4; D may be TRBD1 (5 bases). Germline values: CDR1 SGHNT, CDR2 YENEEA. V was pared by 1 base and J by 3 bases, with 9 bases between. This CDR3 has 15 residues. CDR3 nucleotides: TGTGCCAGCAGCTTAGGGGGACGGGCTAATGAAAAACTGTTTTTT. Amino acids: CASSLGGRANEKLFF.

CDR3 DNA sequence: TGTGCCAGCAGCTTAGTCGGTCCCAAACTCGGGGCCCAGCATTTT. This sequence encodes CASSLVGPKLGAQHF. V gene TRBV7-8 combines with J gene TRBJ1-5; D not certain. Germline assignment: CDR1 SGHVS and CDR2 FQNEAQ. Trimming left V 1 base short and J 11 bases short, with 18 bases between. CDR3 length equals 15 residues.

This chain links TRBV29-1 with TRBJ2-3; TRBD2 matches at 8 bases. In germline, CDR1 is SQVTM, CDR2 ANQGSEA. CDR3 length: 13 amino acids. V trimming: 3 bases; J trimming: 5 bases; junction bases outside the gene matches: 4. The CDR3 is CSVDGSGVDTQYF. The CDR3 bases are TGCAGCGTTGACGGTAGCGGGGTAGATACGCAGTATTTT.